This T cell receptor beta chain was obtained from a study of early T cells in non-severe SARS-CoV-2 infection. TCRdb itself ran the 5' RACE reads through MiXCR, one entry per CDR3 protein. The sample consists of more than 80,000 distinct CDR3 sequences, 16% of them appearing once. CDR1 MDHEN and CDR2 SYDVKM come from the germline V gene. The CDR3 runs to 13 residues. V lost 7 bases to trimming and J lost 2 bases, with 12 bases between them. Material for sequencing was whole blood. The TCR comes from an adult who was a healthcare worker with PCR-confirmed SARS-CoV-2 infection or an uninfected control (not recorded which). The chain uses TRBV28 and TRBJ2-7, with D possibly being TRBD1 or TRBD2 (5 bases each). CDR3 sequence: CASNKLGAYEQYF. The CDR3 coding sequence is TGTGCCAGCAACAAACTGGGGGCCTACGAGCAGTACTTC.